This TCR beta chain was profiled in a study of blood T cell repertoires in COVID-19. Profiling relied on immunoSEQ multiplex PCR, and the TCRdb table lists in-frame clones only, not all of them. The repertoire has approximately 66,000 clones, 73% of them found once; the top ten carry more than 20%. The CDR3 is 15 residues long. Germline V gene data show CDR1 as LGHDT and CDR2 as YNNKEL (reference sequence). V was clipped by 0 bases and J by 5 bases, with 11 bases between them. Sequencing used peripheral blood. J is TRBJ2-1 and V is TRBV3-1 (or the pseudogene TRBV3-2); no clear D gene. This TCR was sampled from a man in his 60s with acute or convalescent COVID-19. The CDR3 DNA reads TGTGCCAGCAGCCAAGATCCTAGGCACCACAATGAGCAGTTCTTC. Protein sequence: CASSQDPRHHNEQFF.